This T cell receptor beta chain was identified during a study of T cell responses to AZD1222 COVID-19 vaccine. Study-level results: Two AZD1222 doses significantly raised spike-specific TCR breadth and depth over controls.

V shed 0 bases, J shed 3 bases, and the junction held 6 bases outside the gene matches. The CDR3 runs to 16 residues. Germline V CDR1 and CDR2: LGHNA, YSLEER. Profiled with immunoSEQ multiplex PCR; TCRdb holds only in-frame clones, not every one. The data contain 140,000 to 150,000 clones, approximately 89% of them seen just once; the ten biggest clones take up around 5.2%. Comment on this clone: The target antigen is unknown.

The chain uses TRBV4-3 and TRBJ2-3, with 7 bases lining up with TRBD2. The sequences come from peripheral blood, collected on day 0 of AZD1222 vaccination. The receptor was isolated from an adult in good health. The CDR3 region has the DNA TGCGCCAGCAGCCAAGATAACGTGGGGGGGACAGATACGCAGTATTTT. This encodes CASSQDNVGGTDTQYF.